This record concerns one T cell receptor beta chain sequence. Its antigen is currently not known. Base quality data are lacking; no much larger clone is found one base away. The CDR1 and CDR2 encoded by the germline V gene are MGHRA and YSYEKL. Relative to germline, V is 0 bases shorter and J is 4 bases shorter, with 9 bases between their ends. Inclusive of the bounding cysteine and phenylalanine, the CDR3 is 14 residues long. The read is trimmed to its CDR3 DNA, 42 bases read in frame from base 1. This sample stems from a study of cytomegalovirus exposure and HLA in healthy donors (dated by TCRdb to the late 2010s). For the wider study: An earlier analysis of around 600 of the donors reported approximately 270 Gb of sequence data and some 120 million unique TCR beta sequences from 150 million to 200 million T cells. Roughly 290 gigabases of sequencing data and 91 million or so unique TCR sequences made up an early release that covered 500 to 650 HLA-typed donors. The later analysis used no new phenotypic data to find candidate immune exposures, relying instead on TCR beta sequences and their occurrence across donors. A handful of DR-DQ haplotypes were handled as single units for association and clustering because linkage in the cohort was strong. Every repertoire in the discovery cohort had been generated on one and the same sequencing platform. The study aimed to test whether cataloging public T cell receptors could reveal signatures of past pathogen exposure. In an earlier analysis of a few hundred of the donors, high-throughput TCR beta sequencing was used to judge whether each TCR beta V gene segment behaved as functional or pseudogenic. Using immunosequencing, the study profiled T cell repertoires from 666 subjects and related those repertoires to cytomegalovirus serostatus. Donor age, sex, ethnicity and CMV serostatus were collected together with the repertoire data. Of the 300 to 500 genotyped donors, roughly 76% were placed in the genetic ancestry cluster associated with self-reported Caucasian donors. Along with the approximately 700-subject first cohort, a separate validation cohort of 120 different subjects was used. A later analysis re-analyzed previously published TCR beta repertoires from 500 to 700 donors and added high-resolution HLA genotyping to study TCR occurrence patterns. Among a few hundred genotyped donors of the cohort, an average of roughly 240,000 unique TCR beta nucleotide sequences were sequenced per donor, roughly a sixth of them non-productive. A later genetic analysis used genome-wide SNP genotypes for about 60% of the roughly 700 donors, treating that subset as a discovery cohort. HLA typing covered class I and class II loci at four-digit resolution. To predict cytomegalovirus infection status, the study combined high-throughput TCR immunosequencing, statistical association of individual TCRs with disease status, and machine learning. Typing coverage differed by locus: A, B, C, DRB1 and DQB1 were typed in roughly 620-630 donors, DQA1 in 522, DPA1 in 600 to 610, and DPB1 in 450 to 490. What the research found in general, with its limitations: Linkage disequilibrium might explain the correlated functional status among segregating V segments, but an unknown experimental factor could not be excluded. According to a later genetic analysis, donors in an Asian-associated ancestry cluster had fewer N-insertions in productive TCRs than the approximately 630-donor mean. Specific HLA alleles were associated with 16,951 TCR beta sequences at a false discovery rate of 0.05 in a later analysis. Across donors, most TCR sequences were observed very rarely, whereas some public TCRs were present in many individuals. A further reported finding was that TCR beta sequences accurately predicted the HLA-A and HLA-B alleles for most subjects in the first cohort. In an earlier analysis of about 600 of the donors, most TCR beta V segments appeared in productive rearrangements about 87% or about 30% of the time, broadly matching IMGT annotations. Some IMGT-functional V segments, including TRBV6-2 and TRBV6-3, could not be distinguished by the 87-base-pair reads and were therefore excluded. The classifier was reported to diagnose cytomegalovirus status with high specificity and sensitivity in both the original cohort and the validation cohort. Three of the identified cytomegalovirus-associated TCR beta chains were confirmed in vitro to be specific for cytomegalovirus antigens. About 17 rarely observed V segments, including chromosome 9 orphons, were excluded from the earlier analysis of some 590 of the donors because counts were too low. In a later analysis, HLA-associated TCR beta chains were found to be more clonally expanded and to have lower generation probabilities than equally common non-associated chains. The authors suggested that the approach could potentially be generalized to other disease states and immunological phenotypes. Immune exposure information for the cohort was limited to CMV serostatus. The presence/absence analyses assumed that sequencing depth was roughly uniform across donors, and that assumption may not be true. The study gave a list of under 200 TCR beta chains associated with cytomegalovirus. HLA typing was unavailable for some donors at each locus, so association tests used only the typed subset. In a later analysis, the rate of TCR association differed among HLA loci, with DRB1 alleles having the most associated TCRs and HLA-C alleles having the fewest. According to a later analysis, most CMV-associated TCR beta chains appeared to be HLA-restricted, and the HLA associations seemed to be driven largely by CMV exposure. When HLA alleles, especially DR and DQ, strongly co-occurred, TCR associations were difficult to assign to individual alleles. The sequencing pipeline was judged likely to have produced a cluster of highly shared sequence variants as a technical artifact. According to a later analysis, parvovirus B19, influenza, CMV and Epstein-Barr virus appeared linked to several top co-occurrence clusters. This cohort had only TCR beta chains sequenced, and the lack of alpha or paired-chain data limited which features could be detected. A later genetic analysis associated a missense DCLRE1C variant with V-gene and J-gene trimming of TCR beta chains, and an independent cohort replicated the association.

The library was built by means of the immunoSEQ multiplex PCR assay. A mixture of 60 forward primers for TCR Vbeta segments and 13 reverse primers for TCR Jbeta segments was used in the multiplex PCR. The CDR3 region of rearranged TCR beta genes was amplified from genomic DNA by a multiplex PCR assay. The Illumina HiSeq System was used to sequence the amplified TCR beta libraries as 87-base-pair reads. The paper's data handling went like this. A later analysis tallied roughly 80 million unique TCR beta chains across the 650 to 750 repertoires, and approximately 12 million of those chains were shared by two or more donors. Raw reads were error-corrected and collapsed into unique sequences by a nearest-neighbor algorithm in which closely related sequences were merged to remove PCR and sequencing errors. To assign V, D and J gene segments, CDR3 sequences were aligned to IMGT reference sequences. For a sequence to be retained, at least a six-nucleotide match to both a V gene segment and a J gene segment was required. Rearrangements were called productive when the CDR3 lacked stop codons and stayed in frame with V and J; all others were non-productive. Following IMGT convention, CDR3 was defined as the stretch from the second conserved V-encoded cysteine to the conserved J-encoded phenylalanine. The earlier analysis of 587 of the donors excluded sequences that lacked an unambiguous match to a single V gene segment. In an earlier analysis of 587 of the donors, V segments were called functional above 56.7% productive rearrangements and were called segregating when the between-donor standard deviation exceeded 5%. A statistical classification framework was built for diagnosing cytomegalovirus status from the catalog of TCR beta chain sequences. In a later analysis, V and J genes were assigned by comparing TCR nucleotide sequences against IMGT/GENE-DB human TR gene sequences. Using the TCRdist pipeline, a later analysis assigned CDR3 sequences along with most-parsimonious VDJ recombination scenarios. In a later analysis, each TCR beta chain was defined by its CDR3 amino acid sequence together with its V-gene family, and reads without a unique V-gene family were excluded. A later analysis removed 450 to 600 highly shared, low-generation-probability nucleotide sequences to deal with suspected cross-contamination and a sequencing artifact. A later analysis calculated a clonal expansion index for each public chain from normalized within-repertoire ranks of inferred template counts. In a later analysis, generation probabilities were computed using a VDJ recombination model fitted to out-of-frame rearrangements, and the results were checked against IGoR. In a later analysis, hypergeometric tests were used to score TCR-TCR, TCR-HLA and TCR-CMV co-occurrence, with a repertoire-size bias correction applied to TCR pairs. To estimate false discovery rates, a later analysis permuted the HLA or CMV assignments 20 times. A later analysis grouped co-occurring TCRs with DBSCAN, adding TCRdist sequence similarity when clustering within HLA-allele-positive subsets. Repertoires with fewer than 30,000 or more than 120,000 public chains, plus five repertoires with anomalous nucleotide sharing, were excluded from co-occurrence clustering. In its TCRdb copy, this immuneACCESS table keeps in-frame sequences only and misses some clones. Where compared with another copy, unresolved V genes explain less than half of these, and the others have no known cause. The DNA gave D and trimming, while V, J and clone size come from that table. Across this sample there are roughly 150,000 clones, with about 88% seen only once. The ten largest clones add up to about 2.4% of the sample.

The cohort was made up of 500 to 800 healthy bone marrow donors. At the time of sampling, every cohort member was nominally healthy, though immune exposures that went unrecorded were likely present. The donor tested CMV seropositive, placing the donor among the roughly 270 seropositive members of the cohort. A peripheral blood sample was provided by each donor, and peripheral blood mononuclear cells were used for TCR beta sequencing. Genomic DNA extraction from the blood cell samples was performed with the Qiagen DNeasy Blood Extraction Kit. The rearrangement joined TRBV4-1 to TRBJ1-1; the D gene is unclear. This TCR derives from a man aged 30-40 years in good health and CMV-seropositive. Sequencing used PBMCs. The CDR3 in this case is CASSQETMGTEAFF. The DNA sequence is TGCGCCAGCAGCCAAGAGACAATGGGCACTGAAGCTTTCTTT.